This T cell receptor (beta chain) was captured by sequencing in a study of TIL therapy for anti-PD-1-resistant metastatic lung cancer. Across the study: Progressing patients received lymphodepletion, expanded TIL infusion and IL-2. By whole-exome sequencing, median non-synonymous tumor mutation burden was around 1.5 mutations per megabase.

Time point denoted: pre-treatment sample, taken before nivolumab and TIL therapy. Patients were adults with stage 4 NSCLC. Germline lookup yields CDR1 SGDLS and CDR2 YYNGEE. V lost 4 bases and J 7 bases, leaving 18 bases between the germline ends. CDR3 length: 14 residues. The libraries were made with immunoSEQ v3. Each library reached 2 million or so read pairs, or about 4.5-6.5 million at deep level. Sequencing used immunoSEQ multiplex PCR; TCRdb keeps in-frame clones, though not all of them. The repertoire holds 45,000 to 75,000 clones, with 80% to 90% as singletons. The rearrangement links TRBV9 to TRBJ2-7; D call uncertain. The sample consisted of blood, taken at baseline. The receptor was isolated from a person between 25 and 79 years old with non-small cell lung cancer. The CDR3 DNA sequence: TGTGCCAGCAGCTTGCACCTCGAGCCTTTGGAGCAGTACTTC. Encoded protein: CASSLHLEPLEQYF.